The 9 T cell receptor beta chains presented below share a single source sample, sequenced in a study of CD8 T cells in ankylosing spondylitis. Using its own MiXCR run on the 5' RACE reads, TCRdb lists one record per CDR3 protein. The sample lists around 300,000 distinct CDR3 sequences; around a tenth were seen once. Material: blood, either unsorted or a sorted T cell fraction (not recorded which). All receptors come from a female donor with ankylosing spondylitis or in good health (not recorded which).

A single count supports this clonotype. The gene calls are TRBV5-1 and TRBJ2-2, with 9 nucleotides matching TRBD1. After removal of 4 bases from V and 4 bases from J, the junction contained 8 bases not matched to a gene. Looked up from germline, CDR1 is SGHRS and CDR2 is YFSETQ. This CDR3 comprises 16 residues. CDR3 sequence: CASSLQGTGFTGELFF. The CDR3 DNA follows: TGCGCCAGCAGCCTCCAAGGGACAGGGTTCACCGGGGAGCTGTTTTTT.

This clonotype showed up many times. The rearrangement uses TRBV12-3 or TRBV12-4 and TRBJ1-6, with a possible D match to TRBD1 (6 bases). Trimming shortened V by 6 bases and J by 7 bases, and 19 bases separated the two germline ends. The CDR3 loop spans 16 amino acids. CDR3 loop: CASRPGVTGRNSPLHF. In DNA, the CDR3 is TGTGCCAGCAGACCGGGGGTGACAGGACGCAATTCACCCCTCCACTTT.

This clonotype was observed a few times. The CDR3 is CASSQGTSRGPLHF. As DNA, the CDR3 is TGTGCCAGCAGCCAAGGGACGTCGAGGGGACCCCTCCACTTT. The chain carries TRBV3-1 and TRBJ1-6; D is perhaps TRBD1 (5 bases). The germline gives CDR1 LGHDT, CDR2 YNNKEL (reference sequence). The V gene lost 1 base and the J gene lost 12 bases, with 13 bases spanning the gap. The CDR3 is 14 amino acids.

This clonotype has ten or more counts. The chain combines TRBV5-1 with TRBJ2-7; 9 nucleotides line up with TRBD2. The CDR3 covers 18 residues. With 1 base clipped from V and 0 bases from J, the junction kept 11 bases outside the gene matches. The germline V gene has CDR1 SGHRS and CDR2 YFSETQ. CDR3 loop: CASSLSSGLAGSSYEQYF. CDR3 bases: TGCGCCAGCAGCTTGTCTTCTGGTCTAGCGGGGTCCTCCTACGAGCAGTACTTC.

This clonotype was counted at least ten times. J is TRBJ1-1 and V is TRBV20-1; 7 nucleotides agree with TRBD1. CDR1 is DFQATT and CDR2 is SNEGSKA in the germline V gene (reference sequence). J was trimmed by 7 bases and V by 2 bases; bases with no gene match: 4. This CDR3 comprises 12 residues. Written as DNA, the CDR3 is TGCAGTGCTAGACAGGGGGGTTATGAAGCTTTCTTT. Translating it yields CSARQGGYEAFF.

The chain links TRBV18 to TRBJ2-3, with a possible D match to TRBD2 (6 bases). There are 16 residues in the CDR3. Germline V gives CDR1 KGHSH, CDR2 LQKENI. V was clipped by 3 bases and J by 4 bases, with 17 bases between them. The CDR3 DNA reads TGTGCCAGCTCACCCTTATCCGGGAGTCCCGCAGATACGCAGTATTTT. The encoded protein is CASSPLSGSPADTQYF.

CDR3 region: CSARVSDRGSGNEQFF. The CDR3 DNA is TGCAGTGCTAGAGTCTCTGACAGGGGGTCTGGGAATGAGCAGTTCTTC. The rearrangement joins TRBV20-1 to TRBJ2-1; TRBD1 matches 9 bases. Germline V lookup: CDR1 DFQATT, CDR2 SNEGSKA (reference sequence). The CDR3 totals 16 residues. The junction had 11 bases not matched to a gene; V was cut back by 1 base and J by 7 bases.

This clonotype has a count of ten or more. This chain connects TRBV11-3 to TRBJ2-1, with a weak D call TRBD2 (6 bases). Trimming removed 6 bases at V and 5 bases at J, with 11 bases between. Germline CDR1 SGHNT, CDR2 YENEEA. The CDR3 spans 13 residues. In DNA form, the CDR3 reads TGTGCCAGCAGTCGTTCGGGAGACAATGAGCAGTTCTTC. Protein: CASSRSGDNEQFF.

The genes are TRBV29-1 and TRBJ1-3; the match to TRBD1 covers 8 bases. The CDR3 runs 13 residues. Germline trimming cut 5 bases from V and 5 bases from J; bases unmatched to any gene: 5. The germline gives CDR1 SQVTM, CDR2 ANQGSEA. The CDR3 coding sequence is TGCAGCGTTCAGGGGGCGCAAAGAAACACCATATATTTT. This translates into CSVQGAQRNTIYF.